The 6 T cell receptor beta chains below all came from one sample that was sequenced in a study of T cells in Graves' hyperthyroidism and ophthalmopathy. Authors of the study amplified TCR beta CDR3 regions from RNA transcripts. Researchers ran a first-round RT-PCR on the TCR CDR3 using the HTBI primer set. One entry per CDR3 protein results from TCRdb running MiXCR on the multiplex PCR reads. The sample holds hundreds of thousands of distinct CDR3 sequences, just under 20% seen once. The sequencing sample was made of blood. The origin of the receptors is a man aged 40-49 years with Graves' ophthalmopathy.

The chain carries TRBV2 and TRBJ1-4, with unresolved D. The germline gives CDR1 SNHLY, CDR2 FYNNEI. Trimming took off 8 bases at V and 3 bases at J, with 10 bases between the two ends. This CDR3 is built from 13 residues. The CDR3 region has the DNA TGTGCCAGCGCGCGAGCCCCTAATGAAAAACTGTTTTTT. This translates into CASARAPNEKLFF.

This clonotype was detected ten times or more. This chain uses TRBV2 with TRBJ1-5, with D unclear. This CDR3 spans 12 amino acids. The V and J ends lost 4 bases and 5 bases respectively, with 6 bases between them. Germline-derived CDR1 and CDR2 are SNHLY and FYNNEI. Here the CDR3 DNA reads TGTGCCAGCAGTGGGGCCGATCAGCCCCAGCATTTT. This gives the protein CASSGADQPQHF.

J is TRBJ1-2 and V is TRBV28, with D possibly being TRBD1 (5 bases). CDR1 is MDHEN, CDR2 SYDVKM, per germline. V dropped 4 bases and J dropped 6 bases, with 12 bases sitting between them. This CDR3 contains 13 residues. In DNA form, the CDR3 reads TGTGCCAGCAGTTCGGGACCGTCGAATGGCTACACCTTC. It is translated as CASSSGPSNGYTF.

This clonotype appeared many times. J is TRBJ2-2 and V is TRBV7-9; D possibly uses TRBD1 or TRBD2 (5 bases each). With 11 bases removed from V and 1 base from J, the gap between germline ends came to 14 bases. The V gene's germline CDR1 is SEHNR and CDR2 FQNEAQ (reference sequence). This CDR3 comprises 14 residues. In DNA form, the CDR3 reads TGTGCCGGGGACCGGGACGAGAACACCGGGGAGCTGTTTTTT. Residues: CAGDRDENTGELFF.

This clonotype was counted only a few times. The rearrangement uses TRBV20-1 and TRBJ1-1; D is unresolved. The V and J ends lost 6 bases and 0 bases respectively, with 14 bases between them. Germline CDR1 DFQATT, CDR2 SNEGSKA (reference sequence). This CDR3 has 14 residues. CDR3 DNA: TGCAGTGCCCTTGGTGAAGTCATGAACACTGAAGCTTTCTTT. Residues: CSALGEVMNTEAFF.

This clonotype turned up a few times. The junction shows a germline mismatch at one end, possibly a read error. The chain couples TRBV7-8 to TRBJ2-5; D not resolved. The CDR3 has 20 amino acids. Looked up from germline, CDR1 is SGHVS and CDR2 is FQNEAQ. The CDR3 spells CASSQEVGLLRSGSPRTQYF. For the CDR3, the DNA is TGCGCCAGCAGCCAAGAAGTAGGGCTCTTAAGGAGTGGGTCCCCACGGACCCAGTACTTC.